This TCR beta chain was observed in a study of cytomegalovirus exposure and HLA in healthy donors. Study-level background: The same platform was used for the 90 to 150 validation repertoires as for the approximately 730 first-cohort repertoires, as reported in a later analysis.

V was shortened by 1 base and J by 2 bases, with 6 bases between the two germline ends. The CDR3 spans 14 residues. Germline V gives CDR1 SGHVS, CDR2 FNYEAQ. With respect to this clone: What it recognizes is unknown.

The method was immunoSEQ multiplex PCR; TCRdb's version includes in-frame clones alone and lacks a portion of them. This table has about 330,000 clones, 75% to 90% appearing once. General study findings and limits: TCR beta chains numbering 164 were designated cytomegalovirus-associated.

Separate from the approximately 600-subject first cohort was the approximately 120-subject validation cohort, to which the donors belonged. The V call is TRBV7-6, the J call TRBJ1-3; D call uncertain. Specimen: PBMCs. This receptor was identified in a woman aged 18-35 years in good health and CMV-seronegative. CDR3 nucleotide sequence: TGTGCCAGCAGCTTAGGGGGAGCTGGAAACACCATATATTTT. Its translation: CASSLGGAGNTIYF.